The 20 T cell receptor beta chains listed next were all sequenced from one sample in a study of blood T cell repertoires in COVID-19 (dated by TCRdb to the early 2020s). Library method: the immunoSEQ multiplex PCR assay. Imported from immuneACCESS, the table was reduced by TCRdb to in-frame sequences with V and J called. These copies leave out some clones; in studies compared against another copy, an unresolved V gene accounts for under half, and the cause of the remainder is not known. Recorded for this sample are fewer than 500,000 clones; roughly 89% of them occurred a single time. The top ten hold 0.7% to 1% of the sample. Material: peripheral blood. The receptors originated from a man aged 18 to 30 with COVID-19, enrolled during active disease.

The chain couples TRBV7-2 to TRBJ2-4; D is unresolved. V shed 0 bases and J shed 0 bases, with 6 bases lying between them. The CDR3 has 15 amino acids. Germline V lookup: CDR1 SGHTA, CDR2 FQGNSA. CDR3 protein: CASSLARLAKNIQYF. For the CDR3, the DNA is TGTGCCAGCAGCTTAGCGCGACTAGCCAAAAACATTCAGTACTTC.

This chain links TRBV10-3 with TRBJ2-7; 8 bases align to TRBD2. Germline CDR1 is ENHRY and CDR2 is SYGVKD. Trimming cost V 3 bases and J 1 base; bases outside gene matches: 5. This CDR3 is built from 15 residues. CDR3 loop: CAISDDPSGSYEQYF. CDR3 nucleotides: TGTGCCATCAGTGATGATCCTAGCGGGTCCTACGAGCAGTACTTC.

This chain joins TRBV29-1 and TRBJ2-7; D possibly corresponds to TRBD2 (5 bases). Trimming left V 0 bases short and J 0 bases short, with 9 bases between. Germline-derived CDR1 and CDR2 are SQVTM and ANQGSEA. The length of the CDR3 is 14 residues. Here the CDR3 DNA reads TGCAGCGTTGAAGATGTCCGGGACTCCTACGAGCAGTACTTC. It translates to CSVEDVRDSYEQYF.

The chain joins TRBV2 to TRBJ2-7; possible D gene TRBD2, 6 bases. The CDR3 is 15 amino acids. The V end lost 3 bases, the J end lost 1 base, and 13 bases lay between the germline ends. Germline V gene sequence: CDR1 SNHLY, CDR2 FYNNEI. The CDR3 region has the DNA TGTGCCAGCAGTGATGACGGGAGAGTATCCTACGAGCAGTACTTC. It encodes CASSDDGRVSYEQYF.

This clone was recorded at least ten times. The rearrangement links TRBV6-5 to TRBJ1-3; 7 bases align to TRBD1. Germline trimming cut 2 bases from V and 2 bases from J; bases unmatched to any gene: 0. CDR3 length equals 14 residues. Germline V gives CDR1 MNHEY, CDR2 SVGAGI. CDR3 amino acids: CASSYRGPGNTIYF. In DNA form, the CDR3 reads TGTGCCAGCAGTTACAGGGGGCCTGGAAACACCATATATTTT.

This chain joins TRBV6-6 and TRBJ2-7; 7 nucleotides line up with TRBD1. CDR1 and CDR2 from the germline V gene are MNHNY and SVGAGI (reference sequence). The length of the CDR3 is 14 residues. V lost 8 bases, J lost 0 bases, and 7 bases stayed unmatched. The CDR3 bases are TGTGCCAGCCAAGTGACAGGGATCTCCTACGAGCAGTACTTC. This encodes CASQVTGISYEQYF.

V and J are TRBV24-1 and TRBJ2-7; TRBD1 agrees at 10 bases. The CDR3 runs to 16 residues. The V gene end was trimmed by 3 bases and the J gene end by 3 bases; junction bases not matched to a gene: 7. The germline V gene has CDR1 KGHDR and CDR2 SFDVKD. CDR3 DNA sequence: TGTGCCACCAGTGATCCTGGGACAGGGGATCTCTACGAGCAGTACTTC. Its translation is CATSDPGTGDLYEQYF.

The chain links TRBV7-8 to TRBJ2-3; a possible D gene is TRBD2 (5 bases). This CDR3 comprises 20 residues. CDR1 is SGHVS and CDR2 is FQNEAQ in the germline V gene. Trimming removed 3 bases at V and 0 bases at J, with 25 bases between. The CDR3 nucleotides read TGTGCCAGCAGCTTGATCGGTTCCTCCATTCCGGGAACTAGCACAGATACGCAGTATTTT. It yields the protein CASSLIGSSIPGTSTDTQYF.

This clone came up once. The CDR3 nucleotides read TGTGCCAGCTCACCTCAAACAGGGGGCAGGCACCCCCAGCATTTT. Translated: CASSPQTGGRHPQHF. The J gene is TRBJ1-5, the V gene TRBV18; 9 bases are shared with TRBD1. Germline CDR1 KGHSH, CDR2 LQKENI. The CDR3 consists of 15 residues. The ends lost 3 bases at V and 10 bases at J; junction bases unmatched: 10.

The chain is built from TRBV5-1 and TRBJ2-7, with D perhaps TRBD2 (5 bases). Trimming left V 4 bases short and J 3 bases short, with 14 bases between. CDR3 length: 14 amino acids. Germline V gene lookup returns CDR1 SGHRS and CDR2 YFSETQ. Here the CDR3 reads CASSPGSSYYEQYF. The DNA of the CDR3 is TGCGCCAGCAGCCCGGGGAGTTCCTACTACGAGCAGTACTTC.

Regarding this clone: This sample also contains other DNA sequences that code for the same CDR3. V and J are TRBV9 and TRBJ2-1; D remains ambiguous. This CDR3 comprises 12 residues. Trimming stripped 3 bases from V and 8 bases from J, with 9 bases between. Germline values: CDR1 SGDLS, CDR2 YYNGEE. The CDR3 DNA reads TGTGCCAGCAGCGCTAGGTTCCATGAGCAGTTCTTC. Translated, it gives CASSARFHEQFF.

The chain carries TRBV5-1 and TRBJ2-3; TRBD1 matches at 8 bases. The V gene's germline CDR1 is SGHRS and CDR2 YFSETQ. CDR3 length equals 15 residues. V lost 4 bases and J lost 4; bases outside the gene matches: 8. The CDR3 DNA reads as TGCGCCAGCAGCGTCAGGACAGGGTACGCAGATACGCAGTATTTT. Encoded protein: CASSVRTGYADTQYF.

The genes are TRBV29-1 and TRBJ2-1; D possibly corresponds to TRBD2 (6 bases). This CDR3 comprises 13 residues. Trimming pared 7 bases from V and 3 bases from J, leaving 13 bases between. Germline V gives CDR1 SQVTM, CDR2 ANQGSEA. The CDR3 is CSAPGLSYNEQFF. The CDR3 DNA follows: TGCAGCGCTCCGGGACTGAGCTACAATGAGCAGTTCTTC.

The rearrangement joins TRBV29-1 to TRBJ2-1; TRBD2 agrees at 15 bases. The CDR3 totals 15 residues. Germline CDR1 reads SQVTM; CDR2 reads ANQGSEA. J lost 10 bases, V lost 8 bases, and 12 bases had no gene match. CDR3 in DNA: TGCAGCCTCTTTGGTGGACTAGCGGGGGGGAGGGAGCAGTTCTTC. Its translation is CSLFGGLAGGREQFF.

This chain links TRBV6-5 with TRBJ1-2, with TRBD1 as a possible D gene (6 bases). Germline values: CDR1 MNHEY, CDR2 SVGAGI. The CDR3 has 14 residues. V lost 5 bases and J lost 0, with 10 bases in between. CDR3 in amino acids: CASSRQDANYGYTF. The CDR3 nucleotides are TGTGCCAGCAGTAGACAGGACGCTAACTATGGCTACACCTTC.

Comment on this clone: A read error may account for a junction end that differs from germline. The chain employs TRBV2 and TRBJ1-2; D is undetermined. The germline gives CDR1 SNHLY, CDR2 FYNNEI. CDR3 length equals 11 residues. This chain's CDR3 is CASSEEIICTF. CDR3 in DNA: TGTGCCAGCAGCGAAGAAATAATCTGCACCTTC.

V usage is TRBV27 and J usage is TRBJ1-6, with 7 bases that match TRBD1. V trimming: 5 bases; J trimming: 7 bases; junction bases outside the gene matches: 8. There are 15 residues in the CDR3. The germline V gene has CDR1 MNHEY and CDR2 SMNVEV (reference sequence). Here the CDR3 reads CASSPQTGLNSPLHF. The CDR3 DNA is TGTGCCAGCAGTCCGCAGACAGGGTTGAATTCACCCCTCCACTTT.

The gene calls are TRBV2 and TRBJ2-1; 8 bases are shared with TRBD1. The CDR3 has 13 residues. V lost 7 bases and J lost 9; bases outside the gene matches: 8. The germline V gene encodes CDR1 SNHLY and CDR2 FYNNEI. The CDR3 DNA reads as TGTGCCAGCAATCAAGGACAGGGAGCTGAGCAGTTCTTC. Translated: CASNQGQGAEQFF.

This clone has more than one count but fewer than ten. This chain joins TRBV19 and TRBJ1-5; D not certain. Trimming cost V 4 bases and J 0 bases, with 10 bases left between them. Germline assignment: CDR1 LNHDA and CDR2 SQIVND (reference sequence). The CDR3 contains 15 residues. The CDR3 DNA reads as TGTGCCAGTAGTACGAGGAGCTATAGCAATCAGCCCCAGCATTTT. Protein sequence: CASSTRSYSNQPQHF.

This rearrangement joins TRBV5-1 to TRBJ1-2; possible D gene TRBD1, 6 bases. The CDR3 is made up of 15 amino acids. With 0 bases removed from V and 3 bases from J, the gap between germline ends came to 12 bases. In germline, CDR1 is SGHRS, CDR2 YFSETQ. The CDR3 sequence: CASSLEGGKDYGYTF. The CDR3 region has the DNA TGCGCCAGCAGCTTGGAAGGGGGTAAGGACTATGGCTACACCTTC.